The TCR beta chain under discussion was sequenced for a study of blood T cells in healthy people across ages. This CDR3 comprises 17 residues. The ends lost 0 bases at V and 1 base at J; junction bases unmatched: 6. Germline V gene lookup returns CDR1 SGHKS and CDR2 YYEKEE (reference sequence). This clonotype has a handful of counts. Using a J-beta primer mix together with a sample-barcoded 5' primer, a second PCR was run for roughly 7 to 12 cycles. TCRdb reprocessed the 5' RACE reads with MiXCR, giving one entry per CDR3 protein. The table records about 780,000 distinct CDR3 sequences, 20% to 30% of them present only once. These same records also appear under a second study, on T cells of mothers and their children.

The V and J genes are TRBV5-5 and TRBJ1-1; 10 bases match TRBD1. Sequenced input: blood. The sequence was collected from a boy aged 5-17 years in good health. The DNA for the CDR3 is TGTGCCAGCAGCTTGGATCCCAGGGACAGGGGGAACACTGAAGCTTTCTTT. Amino acid sequence: CASSLDPRDRGNTEAFF.